This T cell receptor beta chain appears in the sequencing data of a study of STAT5B mutations in CD4+ large granular lymphocyte leukemia. The CDR3 is 15 amino acids. The germline gives CDR1 MNHEY, CDR2 SVGAGI. V gave up 5 bases and J gave up 3 bases; unmatched junction bases: 7. Regarding the study as a whole: Without putative leukemic clones, patient CD4-sorted repertoires remained more clonal than healthy CD4+ repertoires.

Comments on this clone: Its antigen remains unidentified.

Authors' data handling: The detection floor for productive clonotype frequency was 2.59 x 10-5. The data were produced by immunoSEQ multiplex PCR, yet TCRdb's version contains in-frame clones alone and is incomplete. V and J calls plus clone size are reproduced from that table; the DNA served to infer D and trimming. The sample lists tens of thousands of clones, approximately 74% occurring once. The material sequenced was CD4+ T cells from blood buffy coats. The chain recombines TRBV6-5 with TRBJ2-7, with 10 bases lining up with TRBD2. The sequence was obtained from a human donor in good health. The CDR3 sequence is CASSPIAGGLYEQYF. The DNA for the CDR3 is TGTGCCAGCAGTCCTATAGCGGGGGGACTCTACGAGCAGTACTTC.